The present TCR beta chain was sequenced within a study of circulating and synovial CD4+ cells in juvenile arthritis (TCRdb year 2014). For the wider study: Within each patient, the study compared the TCRbeta CDR3 repertoires of three groups: circulating HLA-DR+ CD4 T cells, bulk blood CD4 T cells, and synovial CD4 T cells. Repertoire sequencing was performed with the aim of confirming enrichment of synovial clonotypes in a circulating synovial-like CD4 T cell subset.

Donors of the sequenced samples were patients with active juvenile idiopathic arthritis. Right after thawing, the cells went straight into sorting, and Live/Dead Fixable Near-IR Stain was used to exclude dead cells. Libraries were built with the immunoSEQ multiplex PCR assay. TCRbeta CDR3 sequencing was carried out by an external provider as a commercial service. The authors' analysis ran thus. The analyses used productive nucleotide sequences together with amino acid sequences obtained by in silico translation. Diversity was measured with Renyi entropy across alpha values, using the median of 200 repeated subsamples to equalise sample size. Pairwise repertoire distance was calculated as one minus the Chao-modified Jaccard index, correcting for under-sampling, and used for clustering. Frequency-weighted overlap with synovial clonotypes was calculated over 200 sample sizes with 200 draws without replacement at each size, and the overlap was reported at the size of the smaller sample. The table was pulled from immuneACCESS by TCRdb, which kept in-frame rearrangements only. Such tables lose some clones; where checked, under half of the loss comes from unresolved V genes, and the rest has no known cause. V and J calls and clone size are given by that table; D and trimming were obtained from the DNA. The sample records 30,000 to 40,000 clones, about 95% of which are singletons. The ten largest make up around 0.63% of the sample.

This clone is deemed medium-sized (0.01 to 0.1%). No cognate antigen has been identified for it. No per-base quality is available; no much larger clone lies one base away. On the study overall, not on this receptor specifically: No difference between circulating pathogenic-like lymphocytes and bulk blood T cells was detected by traditional Vbeta family usage analysis. Because overlap with synovium was found to increase with sequencing depth, the full repertoire overlap was likely underestimated by the measured shared-clonotype fractions. Synovial and circulating pathogenic-like lymphocyte repertoires were less diverse than bulk blood CD4 repertoires, and some CPL samples were as oligoclonal as synovium. Because T cell genome counts differed by at least an order of magnitude between CPL and bulk blood CD4 samples, sample-size effects were addressed. Circulating pathogenic-like lymphocytes were found to cluster with synovial T cells, and a substantially higher fraction of CDR3 sequences was shared with synovium by circulating pathogenic-like lymphocytes than by bulk blood.

From V the trimming removes 6 bases and from J it removes 6 bases, while the gene matches leave 6 bases of the junction unaccounted for. Including cysteine and phenylalanine, the CDR3 has 15 amino acids. CDR3 DNA only is kept here, 45 bases in frame from base 1. CDR1 MNHEY and CDR2 SMNVEV are derived from the germline V gene (reference sequence). The sequencing input was CD4+ T cells from blood. The TCR was taken from a human donor with juvenile idiopathic arthritis. Recombination connected TRBV27 to TRBJ1-6; 9 bases in the junction line up with TRBD1. The CDR3 corresponds to CASSQDRGTNSPLHF. The nucleotide sequence is TGTGCCAGCAGCCAGGACAGGGGAACTAATTCACCCCTCCACTTT.